A single sample is the source of the 30 T cell receptor beta chains below, sequenced in a study of T cell responses to AZD1222 COVID-19 vaccine. The repertoire was sequenced with immunoSEQ multiplex PCR; TCRdb's copy has only in-frame clones and lacks some. The sample lists around 120,000 clones, 87% occurring once. Here the sequenced sample was peripheral blood, taken on day 0 of AZD1222 vaccination. All receptors derive from an adult in good health.

In this sample, this clone turned up a few times. The CDR3 coding sequence is TGTGCCAGCATGGGGGACAGGAATATGATAGCTTTCTTT. Its translation is CASMGDRNMIAFF. The chain uses TRBV2 and TRBJ1-1; 8 bases are shared with TRBD1. CDR1 is SNHLY and CDR2 is FYNNEI in the germline V gene. Trimming removed 7 bases from V and 10 bases from J; junction bases left unmatched: 11. This CDR3 region has 13 residues.

The V call is TRBV7-2, the J call TRBJ2-1, with D hard to call. CDR1 SGHTA and CDR2 FQGNSA come from the germline V gene. The CDR3 has 12 amino acids. The ends were cut back, 5 bases at V and 4 bases at J, with 6 bases in the middle. CDR3 sequence (DNA): TGTGCCAGCAGCCCGTCGTACAATGAGCAGTTCTTC. Amino acid sequence: CASSPSYNEQFF.

This clone was picked up one time. V gene TRBV5-1 combines with J gene TRBJ1-3; unclear D gene. Germline loops: CDR1 SGHRS, CDR2 YFSETQ. With 0 bases removed from V and 2 bases from J, the gap between germline ends came to 12 bases. The CDR3 sequence is 16 residues long. The CDR3 sequence: CASSLAIVSPGNTIYF. CDR3 nucleotides: TGCGCCAGCAGCTTGGCCATTGTCAGTCCTGGAAACACCATATATTTT.

The chain is built from TRBV2 and TRBJ1-1, with a possible D match to TRBD1 (6 bases). The CDR3 length is 14 residues. V shed 8 bases and J shed 3 bases, with 16 bases lying between them. From germline, CDR1 is SNHLY and CDR2 FYNNEI. In nucleotides, the CDR3 is TGTGCCAGCCTACAGGGCGGGGAGGACACTGAAGCTTTCTTT. Protein sequence: CASLQGGEDTEAFF. Full variable domain (outside the CDR3, taken from reference TRBV2 and TRBJ1-1): EPEVTQTPSHQVTQMGQEVILRCVPISNHLYFYWYRQILGQKVEFLVSFYNNEISEKSEIFDDQFSVERPDGSNFTLKIRSTKLEDSAMYFCASLQGGEDTEAFFGQGTRLTVV.

This chain uses TRBV7-9 with TRBJ1-5, with D perhaps TRBD1 (5 bases). Per germline, CDR1 SEHNR and CDR2 FQNEAQ (reference sequence). V lost 1 base and J lost 3, with 10 bases in between. The length of the CDR3 is 15 residues. The CDR3 nucleotides read TGTGCCAGCAGCTTAGTCGGGGACGTCAATCAGCCCCAGCATTTT. This codes for CASSLVGDVNQPQHF.

J is TRBJ2-7 and V is TRBV27, with D possibly TRBD2 on 6 matching bases. The V and J ends lost 11 bases and 1 base respectively, with 15 bases between them. This CDR3 is 13 amino acids long. In germline, CDR1 is MNHEY, CDR2 SMNVEV (reference sequence). The CDR3 region is CACAAGTSYEQYF. In DNA, the CDR3 is TGTGCCTGCGCGGCGGGAACTTCCTACGAGCAGTACTTC.

The rearrangement joins TRBV7-8 to TRBJ2-1; unclear D gene. The CDR3 has 15 residues. Germline V gene sequence: CDR1 SGHVS, CDR2 FQNEAQ. V shed 7 bases and J shed 4 bases, with 17 bases lying between them. CDR3 loop: CASTRQSLTYNEQFF. The CDR3 DNA reads as TGTGCCAGCACCCGGCAGTCGCTTACGTACAATGAGCAGTTCTTC.

This sequence joins TRBV14 and TRBJ1-2; D is undetermined. V was cut by 1 base and J by 8 bases, with 11 bases left in between. Germline CDR1 and CDR2: SGHDN and FVKESK. The CDR3 loop spans 13 amino acids. CDR3 DNA: TGTGCCAGCAGCCAAGTAGGCGACTCGGGCTACACCTTC. Translation: CASSQVGDSGYTF.

This clone was seen a single time. V and J are TRBV5-1 and TRBJ2-5; 7 positions match TRBD2. The J segment lost 3 bases and the V segment lost 4 bases, leaving 9 bases of the junction unmatched. This CDR3 has 15 amino acids. Germline lookup yields CDR1 SGHRS and CDR2 YFSETQ. CDR3 amino acids: CASSPGLTFKETQYF. Here the CDR3 DNA reads TGCGCCAGCAGCCCGGGACTAACTTTCAAAGAGACCCAGTACTTC.

V and J are TRBV7-9 and TRBJ2-7; D remains unclear. The germline V gene encodes CDR1 SEHNR and CDR2 FQNEAQ (reference sequence). This CDR3 is built from 11 residues. Trimming stripped 1 base from V and 6 bases from J, with 4 bases between. The CDR3 sequence: CASSLVGEQYF. The CDR3 coding sequence is TGTGCCAGCAGCTTAGTGGGCGAGCAGTACTTC.

This chain connects TRBV15 to TRBJ2-7; D might be TRBD2 (5 bases). The V end lost 5 bases, the J end lost 3 bases, and 14 bases lay between the germline ends. Germline loops: CDR1 LNHNV, CDR2 YYDKDF (reference sequence). CDR3 size: 14 residues. CDR3 sequence (DNA): TGTGCCACCAGCGCCCGGGATCCGGGCTACGAGCAGTACTTC. This translates into CATSARDPGYEQYF.

This rearrangement joins TRBV30 to TRBJ2-1; 7 positions agree with TRBD2. Looked up from germline, CDR1 is GTSNPN and CDR2 is SVGIG (reference sequence). There are 14 residues in the CDR3. The ends lost 3 bases at V and 4 bases at J; junction bases unmatched: 6. The CDR3 DNA reads TGTGCCTGGAGAGGGCCCGGGGGGTACAATGAGCAGTTCTTC. It codes for CAWRGPGGYNEQFF.

The chain carries TRBV5-1 and TRBJ1-1; 8 nucleotides line up with TRBD1. The CDR3 has 14 residues. Looked up from germline, CDR1 is SGHRS and CDR2 is YFSETQ. Trimming cost V 4 bases and J 0 bases; bases outside gene matches: 2. CDR3 region: CASSQGAVNTEAFF. DNA for the CDR3: TGCGCCAGCAGCCAGGGGGCTGTGAACACTGAAGCTTTCTTT.

The J gene is TRBJ2-5, the V gene TRBV5-1, with 11 bases matching TRBD2. The germline V gene encodes CDR1 SGHRS and CDR2 YFSETQ. This CDR3 spans 16 amino acids. The V segment lost 1 base and the J segment 2 bases; nucleotides outside the gene matches: 4. The CDR3 bases are TGCGCCAGCAGCTTGATTGGGACTAGCGGTCAAGAGACCCAGTACTTC. Protein sequence: CASSLIGTSGQETQYF. Looking up the rest from reference TRBV5-1 and TRBJ2-5 gives the full variable domain: KAGVTQTPRYLIKTRGQQVTLSCSPISGHRSVSWYQQTPGQGLQFLFEYFSETQRNKGNFPGRFSGRQFSNSRSEMNVSTLELGDSALYLCASSLIGTSGQETQYFGPGTRLLVL.

V is TRBV5-1 and J is TRBJ1-1; perhaps TRBD1 as D (5 bases). Per germline, CDR1 SGHRS and CDR2 YFSETQ. This CDR3 region has 13 residues. V lost 8 bases and J 0 bases, leaving 11 bases between the germline ends. The CDR3 region has the DNA TGCGCCAGTGGGGCGGGGCTGAACACTGAAGCTTTCTTT. Translating gives CASGAGLNTEAFF.

This chain joins TRBV9 and TRBJ2-7; no firm D call. V dropped 6 bases and J dropped 1 base, with 17 bases sitting between them. This CDR3 contains 15 residues. Per germline, CDR1 SGDLS and CDR2 YYNGEE. CDR3 loop: CASTQSPATSYEQYF. The CDR3 DNA follows: TGTGCCAGCACCCAAAGCCCTGCCACTTCCTACGAGCAGTACTTC.

Note on this clone: No DNA is shown, since the ends of the CDR3 on it are uncertain; the CDR3 is the one TCRdb lists. V is TRBV21-1 and J is TRBJ2-7; the tabulated D call, TRBD2, remains unverified against the DNA. TRBV21-1 is described as a pseudogene. The CDR3 sequence runs 17 residues, both termini included. The CDR3 loop is CASSKGVASGNPYEQYF.

The chain joins TRBV5-8 to TRBJ2-7; D not certain. Germline CDR1 SGHTS, CDR2 YDEGEE. V was shortened by 7 bases and J by 2 bases, with 10 bases between the two germline ends. The CDR3 has 12 residues. This CDR3 is CASSRFPYEQYF. The CDR3 nucleotides read TGTGCCAGCTCGCGCTTCCCCTACGAGCAGTACTTC.

J is TRBJ2-7 and V is TRBV19; D is uncertain. Germline V gene sequence: CDR1 LNHDA, CDR2 SQIVND (reference sequence). Trimming shortened V by 4 bases and J by 2 bases, and 9 bases separated the two germline ends. This CDR3 is built from 13 residues. CDR3 amino acids: CASSTDGAYEQYF. The CDR3 DNA follows: TGTGCCAGTAGTACCGACGGTGCCTACGAGCAGTACTTC.

This chain's CDR3 is CASSHRDRALFGYTF. CDR3 nucleotides: TGTGCCAGCAGCCACCGGGACAGAGCCCTCTTCGGCTACACCTTC. This chain connects TRBV13 to TRBJ1-2; TRBD1 agrees at 7 bases. This CDR3 is built from 15 residues. From germline, CDR1 is PRHDT and CDR2 FYEKMQ (reference sequence). Trimming cost V 5 bases and J 8 bases; bases outside gene matches: 14. The variable domain in full, with the rest retrieved from reference TRBV13 and TRBJ1-2, is AAGVIQSPRHLIKEKRETATLKCYPIPRHDTVYWYQQGPGQDPQFLISFYEKMQSDKGSIPDRFSAQQFSDYHSELNMSSLELGDSALYFCASSHRDRALFGYTFGSGTRLTVV.

This chain connects TRBV7-3 to TRBJ2-3; possible D gene TRBD1, 7 bases. Germline assignment: CDR1 SGHTA and CDR2 FQGTGA. The V and J ends lost 5 bases and 6 bases respectively, with 9 bases between them. The CDR3 has 12 residues. CDR3 residues: CASSPGGDTQYF. The CDR3 coding sequence is TGTGCCAGCAGCCCAGGGGGGGATACGCAGTATTTT.

The rearrangement uses TRBV7-9 and TRBJ2-1, with 7 bases identical to TRBD1. J was trimmed by 0 bases and V by 5 bases; bases with no gene match: 7. The length of the CDR3 is 16 residues. The V gene's germline CDR1 is SEHNR and CDR2 FQNEAQ (reference sequence). The DNA of the CDR3 is TGTGCCAGCAGCGTACAGGGGCTGAGCTCCTACAATGAGCAGTTCTTC. Translation: CASSVQGLSSYNEQFF. Based on the CDR3 plus reference TRBV7-9 and TRBJ2-1, the full variable domain is DTGVSQNPRHKITKRGQNVTFRCDPISEHNRLYWYRQTLGQGPEFLTYFQNEAQLEKSRLLSDRFSAERPKGSFSTLEIQRTEQGDSAMYLCASSVQGLSSYNEQFFGPGTRLTVL.

The chain links TRBV30 to TRBJ1-2; TRBD1 aligns across 7 bases. Germline V gene data show CDR1 as GTSNPN and CDR2 as SVGIG (reference sequence). This CDR3 comprises 15 residues. Losses at the gene ends were 0 bases for V and 3 bases for J; bases not matched to a gene: 7. CDR3 nucleotides: TGTGCCTGGAGTGTTCGGGGCAGGGGGGACTATGGCTACACCTTC. It specifies CAWSVRGRGDYGYTF. Full variable domain (remainder filled in from reference TRBV30 and TRBJ1-2): SQTIHQWPATLVQPVGSPLSLECTVEGTSNPNLYWYRQAAGRGLQLLFYSVGIGQISSEVPQNLSASRPQDRQFILSSKKLLLSDSGFYLCAWSVRGRGDYGYTFGSGTRLTVV.

V gene TRBV28 combines with J gene TRBJ1-5; weak D call: TRBD1 (5 bases). The CDR3 has 14 residues. Germline V lookup: CDR1 MDHEN, CDR2 SYDVKM. V dropped 8 bases and J dropped 0 bases, with 11 bases sitting between them. This CDR3 is CASSGSYSNQPQHF. The CDR3 DNA follows: TGTGCCAGCTCAGGGTCCTATAGCAATCAGCCCCAGCATTTT.

CDR3 protein: CASSVDWAGAPFDEQFF. The CDR3 DNA sequence: TGTGCCAGCAGCGTAGATTGGGCGGGAGCCCCTTTCGATGAGCAGTTCTTC. This chain uses TRBV9 with TRBJ2-1; 7 nucleotides line up with TRBD2. V shed 0 bases and J 8 bases; nucleotides not matched to a gene: 14. Germline V CDR1 and CDR2: SGDLS, YYNGEE. This CDR3 contains 17 residues.

The rearrangement links TRBV11-2 to TRBJ2-2; D tentatively fits TRBD1 or TRBD2 (5 bases each). Germline V gene data show CDR1 as SGHAT and CDR2 as FQNNGV. The germline V and J ends were trimmed by 5 bases and 1 base, with 17 bases remaining between them. The CDR3 spans 17 residues. CDR3 coding DNA: TGTGCCAGCAGCCACGTAAAGGGACCAGGGAACACCGGGGAGCTGTTTTTT. It yields the protein CASSHVKGPGNTGELFF.

The gene calls are TRBV28 and TRBJ1-2; D perhaps matches TRBD1 (6 bases). The CDR3 spans 15 residues. The V and J ends lost 5 bases and 4 bases respectively, with 17 bases between them. The germline CDR1 and CDR2 sequences are MDHEN and SYDVKM. CDR3 coding DNA: TGTGCCAGCAGTGGGATGGGCAGGGGATTCTATGGCTACACCTTC. Its translation is CASSGMGRGFYGYTF.

CDR3 bases: TGTGCCAGCAGCCTACAGGGTACAAGGAACTATGGCTACACCTTC. This codes for CASSLQGTRNYGYTF. V gene TRBV3-1 (or the pseudogene TRBV3-2) combines with J gene TRBJ1-2, with a tentative D call TRBD1 (6 bases). This CDR3 region has 15 residues. Per the germline V gene, CDR1 is LGHDT and CDR2 is YNNKEL (reference sequence). Trimming removed 4 bases at V and 2 bases at J, with 14 bases between.

This chain connects TRBV7-9 to TRBJ2-7; D remains ambiguous. There are 12 residues in the CDR3. Trimming took off 6 bases at V and 3 bases at J, with 9 bases between the two ends. Germline-derived CDR1 and CDR2 are SEHNR and FQNEAQ (reference sequence). Written as DNA, the CDR3 is TGTGCCAGCAGTCGTGACATCTACGAGCAGTACTTC. Translation gives CASSRDIYEQYF.

The V gene is TRBV19, the J gene TRBJ1-1; D not certain. Trimming pared 3 bases from V and 5 bases from J, leaving 13 bases between. CDR3 length: 14 amino acids. Germline CDR1 and CDR2: LNHDA and SQIVND (reference sequence). The CDR3 DNA reads TGTGCCAGTAGTATTGGCTCGAGGAGGACTGAAGCTTTCTTT. Translated, it gives CASSIGSRRTEAFF.